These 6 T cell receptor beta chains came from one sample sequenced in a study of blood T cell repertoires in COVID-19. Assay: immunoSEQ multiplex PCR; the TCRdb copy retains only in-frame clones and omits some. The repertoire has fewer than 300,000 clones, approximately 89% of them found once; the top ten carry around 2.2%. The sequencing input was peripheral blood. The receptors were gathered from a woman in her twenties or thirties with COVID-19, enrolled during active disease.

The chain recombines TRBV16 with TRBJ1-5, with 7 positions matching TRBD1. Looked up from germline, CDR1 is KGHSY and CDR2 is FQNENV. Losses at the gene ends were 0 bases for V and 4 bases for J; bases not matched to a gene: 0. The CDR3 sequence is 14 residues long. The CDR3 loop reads CASSQSTGNQPQHF. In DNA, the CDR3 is TGTGCCAGCAGCCAATCGACAGGGAATCAGCCCCAGCATTTT.

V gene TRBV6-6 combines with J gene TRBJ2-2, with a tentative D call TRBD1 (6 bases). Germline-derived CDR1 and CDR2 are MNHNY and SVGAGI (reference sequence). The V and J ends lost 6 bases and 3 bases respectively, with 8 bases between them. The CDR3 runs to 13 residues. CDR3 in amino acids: CASSRGDTGELFF. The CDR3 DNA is TGTGCCAGCAGCAGGGGTGACACCGGGGAGCTGTTTTTT.

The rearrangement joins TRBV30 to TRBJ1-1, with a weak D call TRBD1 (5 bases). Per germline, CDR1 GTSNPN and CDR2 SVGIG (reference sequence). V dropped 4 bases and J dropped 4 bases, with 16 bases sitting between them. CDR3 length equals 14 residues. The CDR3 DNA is TGTGCCTGGACACAGTCCAGGGAGGGCACTGAAGCTTTCTTT. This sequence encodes CAWTQSREGTEAFF.

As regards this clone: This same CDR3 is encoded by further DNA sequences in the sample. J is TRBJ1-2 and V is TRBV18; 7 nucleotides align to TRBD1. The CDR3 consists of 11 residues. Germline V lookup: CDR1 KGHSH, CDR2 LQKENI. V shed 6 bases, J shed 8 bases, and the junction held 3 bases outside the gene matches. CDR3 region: CASSDRDGYTF. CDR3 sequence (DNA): TGTGCCAGCTCCGACAGGGACGGCTACACCTTC.

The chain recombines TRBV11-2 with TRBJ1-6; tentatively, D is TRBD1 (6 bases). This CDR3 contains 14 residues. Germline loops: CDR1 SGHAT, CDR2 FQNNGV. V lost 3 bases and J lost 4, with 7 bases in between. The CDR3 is CASSFGQYNSPLHF. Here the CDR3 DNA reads TGTGCCAGCAGCTTCGGACAGTATAATTCACCCCTCCACTTT. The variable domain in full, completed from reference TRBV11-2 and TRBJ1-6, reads EAGVAQSPRYKIIEKRQSVAFWCNPISGHATLYWYQQILGQGPKLLIQFQNNGVVDDSQLPKDRFSAERLKGVDSTLKIQPAKLEDSAVYLCASSFGQYNSPLHFGNGTRLTVT.

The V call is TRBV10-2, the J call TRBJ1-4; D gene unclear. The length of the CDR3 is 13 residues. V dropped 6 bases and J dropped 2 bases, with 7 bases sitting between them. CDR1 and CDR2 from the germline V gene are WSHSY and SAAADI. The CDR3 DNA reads TGCGCCAGCAGATTTATTACTAATGAAAAACTGTTTTTT. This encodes CASRFITNEKLFF.